This TCR beta chain was found in a study of cytomegalovirus exposure and HLA in healthy donors. The study's findings and limits: Sequencing probably produced one cluster of sequence variants that were highly shared.

This clone was found a few times. What it binds is not known. Germline CDR1 is SGDLS and CDR2 is YYNGEE. This CDR3 comprises 15 residues. V was clipped by 0 bases and J by 0 bases, with 9 bases between them. With 60 Vbeta and 13 Jbeta primers, the PCR was carried out. Measured with immunoSEQ multiplex PCR; TCRdb has only the in-frame clones, and not every one. The sample consists of some 180,000 clones, roughly 77% of them appearing once. The TCR was taken from a woman in her thirties in good health and CMV-seronegative. Sequenced input: PBMCs. V gene TRBV9 combines with J gene TRBJ1-1, with a tentative D call TRBD1 (5 bases). DNA of the CDR3: TGTGCCAGCAGCGTAGGAACAGGATTGAACACTGAAGCTTTCTTT. Amino acid sequence: CASSVGTGLNTEAFF.